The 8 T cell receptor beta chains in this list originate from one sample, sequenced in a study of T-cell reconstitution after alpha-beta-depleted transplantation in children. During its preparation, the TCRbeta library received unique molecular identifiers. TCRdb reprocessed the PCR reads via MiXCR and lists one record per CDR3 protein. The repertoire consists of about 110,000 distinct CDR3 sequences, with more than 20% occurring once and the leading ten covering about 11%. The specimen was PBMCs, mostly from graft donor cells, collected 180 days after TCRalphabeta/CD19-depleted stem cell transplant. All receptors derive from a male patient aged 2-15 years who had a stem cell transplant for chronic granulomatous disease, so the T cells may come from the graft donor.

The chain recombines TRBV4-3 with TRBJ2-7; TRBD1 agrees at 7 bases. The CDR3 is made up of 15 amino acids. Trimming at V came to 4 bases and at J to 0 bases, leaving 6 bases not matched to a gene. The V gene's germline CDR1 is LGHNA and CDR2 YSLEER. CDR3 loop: CASSPTGPSSYEQYF. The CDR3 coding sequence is TGCGCCAGCAGCCCGACAGGGCCCAGCTCCTACGAGCAGTACTTC.

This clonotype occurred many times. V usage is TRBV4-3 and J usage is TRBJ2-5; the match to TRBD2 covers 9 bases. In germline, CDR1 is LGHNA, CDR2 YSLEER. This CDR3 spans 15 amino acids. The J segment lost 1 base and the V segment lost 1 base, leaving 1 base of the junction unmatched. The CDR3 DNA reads TGCGCCAGCAGCCAAGCGCGGGAGGGCCAAGAGACCCAGTACTTC. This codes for CASSQAREGQETQYF.

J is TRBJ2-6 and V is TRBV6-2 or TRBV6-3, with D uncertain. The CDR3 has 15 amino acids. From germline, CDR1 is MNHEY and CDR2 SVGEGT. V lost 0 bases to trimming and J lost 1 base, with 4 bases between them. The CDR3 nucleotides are TGTGCCAGCAGTTACTCGGGGTCTGGGGCCAACGTCCTGACTTTC. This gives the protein CASSYSGSGANVLTF.

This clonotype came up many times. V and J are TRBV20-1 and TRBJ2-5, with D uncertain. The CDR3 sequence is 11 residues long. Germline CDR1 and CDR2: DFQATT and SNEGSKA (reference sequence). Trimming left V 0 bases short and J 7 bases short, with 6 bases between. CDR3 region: CSARDDGTQYF. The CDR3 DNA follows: TGCAGTGCTAGAGATGATGGGACCCAGTACTTC.

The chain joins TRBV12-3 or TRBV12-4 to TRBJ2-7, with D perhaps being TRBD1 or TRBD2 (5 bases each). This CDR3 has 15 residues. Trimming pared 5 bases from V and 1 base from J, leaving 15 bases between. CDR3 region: CASSTGGTASYEQYF. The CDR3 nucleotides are TGTGCCAGCAGTACCGGTGGGACCGCTTCCTACGAGCAGTACTTC.

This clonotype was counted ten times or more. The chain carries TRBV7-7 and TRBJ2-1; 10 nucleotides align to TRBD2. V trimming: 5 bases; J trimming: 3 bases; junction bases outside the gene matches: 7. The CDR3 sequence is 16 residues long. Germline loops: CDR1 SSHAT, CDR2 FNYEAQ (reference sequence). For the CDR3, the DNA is TGTGCCAGCAGCCCTAGGACTAGCGGACTCTACAATGAGCAGTTCTTC. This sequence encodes CASSPRTSGLYNEQFF.

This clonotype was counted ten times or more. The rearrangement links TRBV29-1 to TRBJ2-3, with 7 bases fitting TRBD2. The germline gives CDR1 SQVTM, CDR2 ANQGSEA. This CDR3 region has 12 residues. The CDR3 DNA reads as TGCGGGACTACGGGGGGCACAGATACGCAGTATTTT. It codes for CGTTGGTDTQYF.

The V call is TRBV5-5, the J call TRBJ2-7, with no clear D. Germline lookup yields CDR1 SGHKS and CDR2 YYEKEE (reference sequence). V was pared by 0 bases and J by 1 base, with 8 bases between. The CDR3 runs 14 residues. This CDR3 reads CASSLGPDSYEQYF. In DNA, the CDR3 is TGTGCCAGCAGCTTGGGTCCAGATTCCTACGAGCAGTACTTC.